This T cell receptor beta chain stems from a study of identical twins. Study-level results: In drawing conclusions, the study used cross-sectional statistical analysis and did not follow the same donors.

The sample holds a few counts of this clonotype. The antigen remains undetermined. V lost 3 bases, J lost 6 bases, and 7 bases stayed unmatched. The CDR3 consists of 14 residues. Germline assignment: CDR1 DFQATT and CDR2 SNEGSKA (reference sequence). Healthy Caucasians supplied all donations. TCRdb reprocessed the 5' RACE reads via MiXCR and lists one record per CDR3 protein. The sample carries about 470,000 distinct CDR3 sequences, roughly 24% recorded once. These same data were also listed under a study on T cells expressing NK-cell markers. That work contributes: Sorted CD3+CD56+NKG2C+, CD3+CD56+NKG2C- and CD3+CD56-NKG2C+ T-cell subsets were beta-chain profiled. An anti-gamma-delta TCR antibody was added in several experiments. It restricted sorting to alpha-beta TCR-expressing T cells.

The origin of this receptor is a woman between 18 and 29 years old in good health. Sample: CD4+ T cells sorted from blood. V gene TRBV20-1 combines with J gene TRBJ1-3; 8 nucleotides match TRBD1. DNA for the CDR3: TGCAGTGCTAGGGCGCCGACAGGGGCAAACACCATATATTTT. This gives the protein CSARAPTGANTIYF.